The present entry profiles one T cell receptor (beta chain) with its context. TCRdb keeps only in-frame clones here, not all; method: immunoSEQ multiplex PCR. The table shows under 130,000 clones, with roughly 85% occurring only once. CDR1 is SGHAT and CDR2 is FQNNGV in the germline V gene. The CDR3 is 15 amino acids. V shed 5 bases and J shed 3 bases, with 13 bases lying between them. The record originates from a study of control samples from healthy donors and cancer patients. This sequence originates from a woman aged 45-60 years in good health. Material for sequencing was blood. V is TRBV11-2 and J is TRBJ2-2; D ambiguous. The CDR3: CASSGSDGYTGELFF. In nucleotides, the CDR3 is TGTGCCAGCAGCGGTAGTGACGGCTACACCGGGGAGCTGTTTTTT. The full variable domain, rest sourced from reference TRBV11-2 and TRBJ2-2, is EAGVAQSPRYKIIEKRQSVAFWCNPISGHATLYWYQQILGQGPKLLIQFQNNGVVDDSQLPKDRFSAERLKGVDSTLKIQPAKLEDSAVYLCASSGSDGYTGELFFGEGSRLTVL.